Below are 30 T cell receptor beta chains sequenced from a single sample in a study of CD8 T cells in ankylosing spondylitis. Using its own MiXCR run on the 5' RACE reads, TCRdb lists one record per CDR3 protein. The sample shows under 300,000 distinct CDR3 sequences, about 10% of them seen only once. The specimen sequenced was blood, either unsorted or a sorted T cell fraction (not recorded which). The receptors shown here come from a male donor with ankylosing spondylitis or in good health (not recorded which).

This clonotype was recorded a few times. The chain uses TRBV10-3 and TRBJ2-5; tentative D call: TRBD2 (5 bases). Germline V gene sequence: CDR1 ENHRY, CDR2 SYGVKD. The ends were cut back, 6 bases at V and 5 bases at J, with 22 bases in the middle. The CDR3 extends over 16 amino acids. The CDR3 protein is CAIRAAVLRFYETQYF. The CDR3 DNA reads as TGTGCCATCAGGGCAGCGGTCCTCCGGTTCTATGAGACCCAGTACTTC.

With respect to this clonotype: This could be a read error, since a much larger clone is one nucleotide away. The gene calls are TRBV27 and TRBJ2-7; 8 nucleotides align to TRBD1. The CDR3 runs to 12 residues. The germline gives CDR1 MNHEY, CDR2 SMNVEV (reference sequence). DNA for the CDR3: TGTGCCACCGGGACAGGACACTACGCGCAGTACTTC. Its translation: CATGTGHYAQYF.

V gene TRBV27 combines with J gene TRBJ2-4; 9 positions match TRBD2. The CDR3 is made up of 16 amino acids. Per germline, CDR1 MNHEY and CDR2 SMNVEV (reference sequence). Trimming cost V 6 bases and J 1 base; bases outside gene matches: 7. CDR3 loop: CASRPTSGWAKNIQYF. Written as DNA, the CDR3 is TGTGCCAGCAGGCCCACTAGCGGGTGGGCCAAAAACATTCAGTACTTC.

This clonotype was seen many times. The genes are TRBV29-1 and TRBJ2-5, with no clear D. CDR1 is SQVTM and CDR2 is ANQGSEA in the germline V gene. V shed 0 bases and J shed 5 bases, with 13 bases lying between them. The CDR3 contains 14 residues. CDR3 nucleotides: TGCAGCGTTGAAGAAGCCTCGGTCCCGGAGACCCAGTACTTC. It codes for CSVEEASVPETQYF.

As to this clonotype: This may arise from a read error, as a much more abundant clone is one base away. This chain uses TRBV28 with TRBJ1-2, with 8 bases identical to TRBD1. This CDR3 is built from 13 residues. V dropped 7 bases and J dropped 3; count of bases not matched to a gene: 4. From germline, CDR1 is MDHEN and CDR2 SYDVKM. CDR3 sequence reads: CASTRQGYYGYTF. DNA for the CDR3: TGTGCCAGCACCAGACAGGGGTACTATGGCTACACCTTC.

The rearrangement links TRBV7-9 to TRBJ2-7; the D gene is possibly TRBD2 (6 bases). The CDR3 runs 14 residues. The V gene lost 1 base and the J gene lost 5 bases, with 12 bases spanning the gap. CDR1 and CDR2 from the germline V gene are SEHNR and FQNEAQ (reference sequence). The CDR3 region is CASSLVWAGNEQYF. In nucleotides, the CDR3 is TGTGCCAGCAGCTTAGTTTGGGCGGGGAACGAGCAGTACTTC.

The gene calls are TRBV19 and TRBJ1-5; D is uncertain. Trimming removed 5 bases at V and 7 bases at J, with 12 bases between. Per germline, CDR1 LNHDA and CDR2 SQIVND (reference sequence). This CDR3 region has 13 residues. The DNA of the CDR3 is TGTGCCAGTAGTCCCCAGGACCGGCAGCCCCAGCATTTT. It specifies CASSPQDRQPQHF.

This clonotype was seen repeatedly, ten times or more. This sequence joins TRBV9 and TRBJ2-1, with D possibly being TRBD1 (5 bases). Trimming stripped 3 bases from V and 5 bases from J, with 9 bases between. CDR3 length: 13 amino acids. Germline lookup yields CDR1 SGDLS and CDR2 YYNGEE. The CDR3 protein is CASSADSHNEQFF. The CDR3 nucleotides read TGTGCCAGCAGCGCCGACAGTCACAATGAGCAGTTCTTC.

This clonotype was seen repeatedly, ten times or more. The junction shows a germline mismatch at one end, possibly a read error. This chain joins TRBV20-1 and TRBJ2-7; no firm D call. This CDR3 comprises 11 residues. The germline gives CDR1 DFQATT, CDR2 SNEGSKA (reference sequence). The DNA of the CDR3 is TGCAGTGCTAGTGGCAGTTACGAGCAGTCCTTC. Protein sequence: CSASGSYEQSF.

This clonotype came up a few times. The chain carries TRBV2 and TRBJ2-1; TRBD2 aligns across 8 bases. The CDR3 runs to 15 residues. Germline lookup yields CDR1 SNHLY and CDR2 FYNNEI. V was clipped by 8 bases and J by 3 bases; unmatched bases: 9. CDR3: CASLTGLGIYNEQFF. The DNA for the CDR3 is TGTGCCAGCCTAACGGGACTAGGGATCTACAATGAGCAGTTCTTC.

This clonotype has ten or more counts. This chain connects TRBV5-1 to TRBJ1-1; 7 positions match TRBD1. V shed 0 bases, J shed 0 bases, and the junction held 8 bases outside the gene matches. The CDR3 contains 17 residues. Germline values: CDR1 SGHRS, CDR2 YFSETQ. CDR3 protein: CASSLGGTERVNTEAFF. The CDR3, as DNA: TGCGCCAGCAGCTTGGGAGGGACAGAAAGGGTGAACACTGAAGCTTTCTTT.

The chain has TRBV5-6 and TRBJ1-1; TRBD1 matches at 8 bases. This CDR3 contains 15 residues. Looked up from germline, CDR1 is SGHDT and CDR2 is YYEEEE. V lost 4 bases, J lost 4 bases, and 9 bases stayed unmatched. The CDR3 loop is CASSQRQGSATEAFF. Here the CDR3 DNA reads TGTGCCAGCAGCCAGAGACAGGGGTCCGCCACTGAAGCTTTCTTT.

This clonotype showed up many times. The genes are TRBV5-5 and TRBJ2-3; D gene uncertain. The CDR3 covers 14 residues. Per the germline V gene, CDR1 is SGHKS and CDR2 is YYEKEE (reference sequence). The V end lost 1 base, the J end lost 2 bases, and 8 bases lay between the germline ends. CDR3 loop: CASSLQAFTDTQYF. In DNA, the CDR3 is TGTGCCAGCAGCTTGCAGGCTTTCACAGATACGCAGTATTTT.

The chain is built from TRBV20-1 and TRBJ1-5; 9 bases are shared with TRBD1. This CDR3 has 14 amino acids. V gave up 6 bases and J gave up 2 bases; unmatched junction bases: 5. Germline loops: CDR1 DFQATT, CDR2 SNEGSKA (reference sequence). The DNA of the CDR3 is TGCAGTGCACAGGACAGGGGTGGCAATCAGCCCCAGCATTTT. Residues: CSAQDRGGNQPQHF.

This clonotype appeared many times. V gene TRBV5-6 combines with J gene TRBJ2-5, with 9 bases aligning to TRBD1. The CDR3 contains 14 residues. With V trimmed by 5 bases and J by 5 bases, 7 bases remained unmatched. CDR1 SGHDT and CDR2 YYEEEE come from the germline V gene. This CDR3 reads CASSFGTGMETQYF. In DNA, the CDR3 is TGTGCCAGCAGTTTTGGGACAGGGATGGAGACCCAGTACTTC.

This clonotype was observed at least ten times. This chain connects TRBV28 to TRBJ2-5, with D uncertain. V lost 5 bases and J 4 bases, leaving 14 bases between the germline ends. CDR1 and CDR2 from the germline V gene are MDHEN and SYDVKM. The CDR3 totals 14 residues. This chain's CDR3 is CASSTTKLGETQYF. The DNA for the CDR3 is TGTGCCAGCAGTACGACAAAGCTAGGAGAGACCCAGTACTTC.

This chain joins TRBV6-2 or TRBV6-3 and TRBJ1-5; TRBD1 matches at 10 bases. The CDR3 length is 15 residues. V dropped 4 bases and J dropped 5; count of bases not matched to a gene: 5. Germline CDR1 and CDR2: MNHEY and SVGEGT. DNA of the CDR3: TGTGCCAGCAGTTGGGACAGGGGCCGCCATCAGCCCCAGCATTTT. It yields the protein CASSWDRGRHQPQHF.

On this clonotype: This may come from a read error, since a much larger clone is one base off. The V and J genes are TRBV6-2 or TRBV6-3 and TRBJ2-7; D unresolved. V lost 2 bases and J lost 7, with 6 bases in between. This CDR3 has 11 amino acids. The germline gives CDR1 MNHEY, CDR2 SVGEGT. The CDR3 nucleotides are TGTGCCAGCAGTTACCCGACTGAGCAGTACTTC. It codes for CASSYPTEQYF.

This clonotype was counted many times. This chain uses TRBV12-3 or TRBV12-4 with TRBJ2-3; no firm D call. V shed 3 bases and J shed 0 bases, with 4 bases lying between them. There are 13 residues in the CDR3. CDR3 in DNA: TGTGCCAGCAGTTTTTCTAGCACAGATACGCAGTATTTT. Translating gives CASSFSSTDTQYF.

In its sample, this clonotype was seen many times. The V and J genes are TRBV12-5 and TRBJ2-5; TRBD2 matches at 10 bases. This CDR3 region has 16 residues. CDR1 is LGHNT, CDR2 FRNRAP, per germline. Trimming removed 1 base from V and 4 bases from J; junction bases left unmatched: 6. This CDR3 is CASGLGTSGPGETQYF. In DNA, the CDR3 is TGTGCTAGTGGTTTGGGGACTAGCGGCCCTGGAGAGACCCAGTACTTC.

In this sample, this clonotype turned up many times. The chain is built from TRBV20-1 and TRBJ2-5; 8 nucleotides align to TRBD2. Unmatched junction bases numbered 5, after V lost 5 bases and J lost 0 bases. The CDR3 spans 14 residues. Germline CDR1 DFQATT, CDR2 SNEGSKA (reference sequence). The CDR3 coding sequence is TGCAGTGCTCAACTAGCGGTATACCAAGAGACCCAGTACTTC. This translates into CSAQLAVYQETQYF.

The V gene is TRBV7-2, the J gene TRBJ2-2; D is uncertain. Germline V gives CDR1 SGHTA, CDR2 FQGNSA. The CDR3 spans 12 residues. V lost 5 bases and J 10 bases, leaving 11 bases between the germline ends. CDR3 region: CASSLTTPELFF. The CDR3 DNA reads TGTGCCAGCAGCCTGACCACACCGGAGCTGTTTTTT.

This clonotype was counted many times. The rearrangement links TRBV10-3 to TRBJ2-4; the D gene could be TRBD1 or TRBD2 (5 bases each). Deletions cut 3 bases from V and 7 bases from J, with 19 bases between. This CDR3 is 16 amino acids long. Germline values: CDR1 ENHRY, CDR2 SYGVKD. The DNA of the CDR3 is TGTGCCATCAGTGACCCGGGGCAGGCCGGGTTGAACATTCAGTACTTC. The encoded protein is CAISDPGQAGLNIQYF.

This clonotype was counted many times. J is TRBJ2-4 and V is TRBV7-9, with D possibly matching TRBD2 (5 bases). This CDR3 is built from 15 residues. Germline CDR1 reads SEHNR; CDR2 reads FQNEAQ (reference sequence). Trimming shortened V by 2 bases and J by 7 bases, and 15 bases separated the two germline ends. CDR3 sequence: CASSLPPRSGNIQYF. The CDR3 bases are TGTGCCAGCAGCTTACCCCCAAGGTCGGGGAACATTCAGTACTTC.

This clonotype showed up many times. The chain joins TRBV29-1 to TRBJ1-3; possible D gene TRBD1, 6 bases. Between the trimmed V and J ends, which lost 4 bases and 3 bases, there was a span of 10 bases. Germline-derived CDR1 and CDR2 are SQVTM and ANQGSEA. This CDR3 contains 13 residues. This CDR3 reads CSVAWTVGNTIYF. CDR3 sequence (DNA): TGCAGCGTTGCCTGGACAGTTGGAAACACCATATATTTT. Full variable domain (remainder filled in from reference TRBV29-1 and TRBJ1-3): SAVISQKPSRDICQRGTSLTIQCQVDSQVTMMFWYRQQPGQSLTLIATANQGSEATYESGFVIDKFPISRPNLTFSTLTVSNMSPEDSSIYLCSVAWTVGNTIYFGEGSWLTVV.

This clonotype was detected many times. The rearrangement joins TRBV3-1 to TRBJ2-3, with TRBD2 identical over 11 bases. This CDR3 has 16 residues. Germline CDR1 reads LGHDT; CDR2 reads YNNKEL (reference sequence). The V and J ends lost 4 bases and 0 bases, in that order; junction bases with no gene match: 3. This chain's CDR3 is CASSLRLAGSTDTQYF. CDR3 in DNA: TGTGCCAGCAGCCTCAGACTAGCGGGAAGCACAGATACGCAGTATTTT.

The rearrangement uses TRBV12-3 or TRBV12-4 and TRBJ2-6, with 8 bases aligning to TRBD1. This CDR3 has 17 amino acids. The J segment lost 4 bases and the V segment lost 3 bases, leaving 8 bases of the junction unmatched. CDR3 DNA: TGTGCCAGCAGTTTGATAGGACAGGGTCCCGGGGCCAACGTCCTGACTTTC. This sequence encodes CASSLIGQGPGANVLTF.

This clonotype was seen more than once but under ten times. The rearrangement joins TRBV6-5 to TRBJ2-3; D is uncertain. Deletions cut 6 bases from V and 7 bases from J, with 11 bases between. The CDR3 is 12 amino acids. Germline V gene sequence: CDR1 MNHEY, CDR2 SVGAGI. The CDR3 is CASRETANTQYF. The DNA for the CDR3 is TGTGCCAGCAGGGAAACAGCAAATACGCAGTATTTT.

This clonotype was counted ten times or more. This chain connects TRBV20-1 to TRBJ2-1; possibly TRBD2 for D (6 bases). Per the germline V gene, CDR1 is DFQATT and CDR2 is SNEGSKA (reference sequence). The CDR3 covers 15 residues. Deletions cut 6 bases from V and 2 bases from J, with 17 bases between. CDR3 region: CSANPTGTPYNEQFF. CDR3 bases: TGCAGTGCAAACCCCACCGGGACTCCCTACAATGAGCAGTTCTTC.

This clonotype came up many times. The rearrangement links TRBV20-1 to TRBJ2-3; no clear D. The CDR3 consists of 11 residues. The germline gives CDR1 DFQATT, CDR2 SNEGSKA (reference sequence). V was trimmed by 6 bases and J by 6 bases, leaving 10 bases between them. The CDR3 reads CSARTTDTQYF. CDR3 in DNA: TGCAGTGCCAGGACGACGGATACGCAGTATTTT.